What follows is one T cell receptor (beta chain) and its context. The antigen is not known. Germline V gene data show CDR1 as SNHLY and CDR2 as FYNNEI. V dropped 6 bases and J dropped 0; count of bases not matched to a gene: 9. This CDR3 comprises 16 residues. The protocol was immunoSEQ multiplex PCR, while the TCRdb copy is restricted to in-frame clones and leaves out a portion. The sample has fewer than 400,000 clones, roughly 67% seen once. The sample originates from a study of cytotoxic CD8 clonotypes in ibrutinib-treated CLL. Whole-study findings and limits: Public clonotypes were uncommon and contracted or stayed stable on treatment. Baseline clonality exceeded age-matched healthy donors and tracked circulating CD8+ T-cell counts. Clonality, elevated at ibrutinib response, dropped back toward baseline at progression. For progressing versus sustained-remission patients, sampling times were not the same.

The chain carries TRBV2 and TRBJ2-3; 7 nucleotides agree with TRBD1. Sequenced here: PBMCs, sampled after 36 months of ibrutinib treatment. The sequence was collected from a human donor with chronic lymphocytic leukemia. CDR3 nucleotide sequence: TGTGCCAGCAGCGAAAGACAGGGAGCTAGCACAGATACGCAGTATTTT. Translation: CASSERQGASTDTQYF.